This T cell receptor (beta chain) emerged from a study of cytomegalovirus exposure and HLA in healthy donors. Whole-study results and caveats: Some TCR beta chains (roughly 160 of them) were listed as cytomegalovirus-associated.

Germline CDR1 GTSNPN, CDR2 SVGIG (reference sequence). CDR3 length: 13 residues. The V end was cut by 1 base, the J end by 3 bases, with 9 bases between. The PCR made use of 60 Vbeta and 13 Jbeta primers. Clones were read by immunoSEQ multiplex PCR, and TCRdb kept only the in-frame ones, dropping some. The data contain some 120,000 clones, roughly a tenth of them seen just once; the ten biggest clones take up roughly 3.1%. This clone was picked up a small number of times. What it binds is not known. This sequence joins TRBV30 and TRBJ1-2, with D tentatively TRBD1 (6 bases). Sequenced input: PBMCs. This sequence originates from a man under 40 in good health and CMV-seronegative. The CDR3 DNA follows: TGTGCCTGGAGTGCAGGACAGCACTATGGCTACACCTTC. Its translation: CAWSAGQHYGYTF.